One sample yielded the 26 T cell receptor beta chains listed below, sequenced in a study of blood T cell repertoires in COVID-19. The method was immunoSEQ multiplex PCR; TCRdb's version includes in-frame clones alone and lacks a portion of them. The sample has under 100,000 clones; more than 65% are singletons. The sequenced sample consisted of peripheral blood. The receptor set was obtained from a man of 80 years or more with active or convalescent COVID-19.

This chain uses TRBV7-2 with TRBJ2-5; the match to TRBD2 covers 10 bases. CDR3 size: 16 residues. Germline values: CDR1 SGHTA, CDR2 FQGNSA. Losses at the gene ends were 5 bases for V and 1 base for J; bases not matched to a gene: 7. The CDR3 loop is CASSLVLAGAQETQYF. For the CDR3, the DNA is TGTGCCAGCAGCCTCGTCCTAGCGGGGGCCCAAGAGACCCAGTACTTC.

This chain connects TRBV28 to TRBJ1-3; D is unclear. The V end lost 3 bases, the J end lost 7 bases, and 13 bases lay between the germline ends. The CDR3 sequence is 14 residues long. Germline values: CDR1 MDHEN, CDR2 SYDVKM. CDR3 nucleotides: TGTGCCAGCAGTTTCCCCCCGCTCGGTAACACCATATATTTT. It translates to CASSFPPLGNTIYF. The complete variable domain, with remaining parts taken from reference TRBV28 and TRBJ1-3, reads DVKVTQSSRYLVKRTGEKVFLECVQDMDHENMFWYRQDPGLGLRLIYFSYDVKMKEKGDIPEGYSVSREKKERFSLILESASTNQTSMYLCASSFPPLGNTIYFGEGSWLTVV.

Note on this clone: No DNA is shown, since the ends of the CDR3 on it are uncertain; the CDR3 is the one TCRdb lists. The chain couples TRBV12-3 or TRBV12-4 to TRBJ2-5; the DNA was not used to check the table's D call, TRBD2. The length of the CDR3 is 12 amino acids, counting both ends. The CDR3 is CASSFGRGARYF.

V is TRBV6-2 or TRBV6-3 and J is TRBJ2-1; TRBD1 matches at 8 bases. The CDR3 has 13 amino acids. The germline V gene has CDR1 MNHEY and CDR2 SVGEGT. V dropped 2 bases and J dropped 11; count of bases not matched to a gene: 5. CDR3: CASSYDRGEQQFF. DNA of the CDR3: TGTGCCAGCAGTTACGACAGGGGCGAACAGCAGTTCTTC.

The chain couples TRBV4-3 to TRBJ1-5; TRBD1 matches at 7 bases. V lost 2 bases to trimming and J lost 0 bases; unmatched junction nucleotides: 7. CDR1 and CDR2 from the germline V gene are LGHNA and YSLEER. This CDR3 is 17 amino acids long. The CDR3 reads CASSQSTPGGSNQPQHF. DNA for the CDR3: TGCGCCAGCAGCCAAAGTACCCCAGGGGGTAGCAATCAGCCCCAGCATTTT.

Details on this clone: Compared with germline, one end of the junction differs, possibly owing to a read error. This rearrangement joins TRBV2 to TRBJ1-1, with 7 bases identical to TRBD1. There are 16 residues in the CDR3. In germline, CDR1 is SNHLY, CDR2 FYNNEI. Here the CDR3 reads CARRGAGGPGGTEAFF. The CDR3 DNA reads TGTGCCCGCAGGGGGGCGGGGGGACCCGGGGGCACTGAAGCTTTCTTT.

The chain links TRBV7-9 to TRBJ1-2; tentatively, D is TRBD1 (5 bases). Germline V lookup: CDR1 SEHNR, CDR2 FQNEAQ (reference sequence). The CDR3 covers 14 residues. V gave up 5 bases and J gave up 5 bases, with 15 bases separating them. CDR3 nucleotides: TGTGCCAGCAGCCTCGGGGGGGTGGAATATGGCTACACCTTC. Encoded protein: CASSLGGVEYGYTF.

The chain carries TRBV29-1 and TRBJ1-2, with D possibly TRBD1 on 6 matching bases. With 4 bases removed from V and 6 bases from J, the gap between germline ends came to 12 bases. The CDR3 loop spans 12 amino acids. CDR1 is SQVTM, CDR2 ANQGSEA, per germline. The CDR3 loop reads CSVGTDPHGYTF. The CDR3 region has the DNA TGCAGCGTTGGGACAGACCCCCATGGCTACACCTTC.

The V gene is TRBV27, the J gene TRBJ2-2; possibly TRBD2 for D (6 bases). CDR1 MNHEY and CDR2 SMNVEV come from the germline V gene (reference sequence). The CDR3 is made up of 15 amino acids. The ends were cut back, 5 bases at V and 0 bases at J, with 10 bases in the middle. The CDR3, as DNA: TGTGCCAGCAGTCCGGGACTCGCGAACACCGGGGAGCTGTTTTTT. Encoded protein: CASSPGLANTGELFF.

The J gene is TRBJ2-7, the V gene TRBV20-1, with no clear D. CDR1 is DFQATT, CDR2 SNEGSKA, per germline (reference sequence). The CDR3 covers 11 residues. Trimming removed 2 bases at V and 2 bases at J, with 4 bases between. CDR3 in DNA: TGCAGTGCTAGACAGACCTACGAGCAGTACTTC. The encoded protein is CSARQTYEQYF.

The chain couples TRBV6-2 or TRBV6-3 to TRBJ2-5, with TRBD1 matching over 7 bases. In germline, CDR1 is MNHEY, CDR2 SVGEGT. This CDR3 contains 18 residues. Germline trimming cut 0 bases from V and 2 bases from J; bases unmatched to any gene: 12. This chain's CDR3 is CASSYSKKGQNLQETQYF. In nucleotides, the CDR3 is TGTGCCAGCAGTTACTCGAAGAAGGGACAGAATTTGCAAGAGACCCAGTACTTC.

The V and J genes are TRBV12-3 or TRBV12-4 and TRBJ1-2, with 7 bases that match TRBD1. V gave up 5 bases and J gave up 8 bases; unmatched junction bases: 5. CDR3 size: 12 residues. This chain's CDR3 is CASSRNRGGYTF. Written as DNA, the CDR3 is TGTGCCAGCAGTCGTAACAGGGGCGGCTACACCTTC.

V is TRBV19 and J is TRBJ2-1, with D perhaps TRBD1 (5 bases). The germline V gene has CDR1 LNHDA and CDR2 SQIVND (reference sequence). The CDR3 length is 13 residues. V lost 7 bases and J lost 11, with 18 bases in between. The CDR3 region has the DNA TGTGCCAGTAACCAGGGCCTCCTGGATAAGCAGTTCTTC. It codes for CASNQGLLDKQFF.

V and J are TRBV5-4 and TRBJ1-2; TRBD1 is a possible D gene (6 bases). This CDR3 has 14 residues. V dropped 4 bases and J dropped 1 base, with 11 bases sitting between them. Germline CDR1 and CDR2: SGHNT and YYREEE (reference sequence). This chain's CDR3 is CASSIGQNNYGYTF. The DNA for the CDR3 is TGTGCCAGCAGCATTGGACAGAATAACTATGGCTACACCTTC. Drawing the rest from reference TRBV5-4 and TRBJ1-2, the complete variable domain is ETGVTQSPTHLIKTRGQQVTLRCSSQSGHNTVSWYQQALGQGPQFIFQYYREEENGRGNFPPRFSGLQFPNYSSELNVNALELDDSALYLCASSIGQNNYGYTFGSGTRLTVV.

The CDR3 DNA follows: TGTGCCAGCAGCCAAGACAGACAGGGGGCGGAAGGCTATGGCTACACCTTC. This translates into CASSQDRQGAEGYGYTF. The chain has TRBV4-2 and TRBJ1-2, with TRBD1 matching over 10 bases. The germline gives CDR1 LGHNA, CDR2 YNFKEQ. The CDR3 is 17 amino acids. Germline trimming cut 0 bases from V and 4 bases from J; bases unmatched to any gene: 8.

Written as DNA, the CDR3 is TGTGCCAGTAGTGAGTCCCGGGGGACTGAAGCTTTCTTT. The encoded protein is CASSESRGTEAFF. This chain uses TRBV19 with TRBJ1-1; D might be TRBD1 (5 bases). Per germline, CDR1 LNHDA and CDR2 SQIVND (reference sequence). V shed 5 bases and J shed 5 bases, with 12 bases lying between them. CDR3 length: 13 amino acids.

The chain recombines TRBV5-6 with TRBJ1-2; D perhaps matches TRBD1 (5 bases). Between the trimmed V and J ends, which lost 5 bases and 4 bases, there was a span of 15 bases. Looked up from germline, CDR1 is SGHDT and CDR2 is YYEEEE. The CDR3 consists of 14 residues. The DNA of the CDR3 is TGTGCCAGCAGGCCATTGACGGGGGGCTATGGCTACACCTTC. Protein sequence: CASRPLTGGYGYTF.

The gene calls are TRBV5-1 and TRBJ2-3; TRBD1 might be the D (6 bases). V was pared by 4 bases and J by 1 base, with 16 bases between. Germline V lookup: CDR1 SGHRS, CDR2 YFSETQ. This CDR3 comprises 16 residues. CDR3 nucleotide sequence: TGCGCCAGCAGCACACAATTCAGGGGCCGCACAGATACGCAGTATTTT. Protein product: CASSTQFRGRTDTQYF.

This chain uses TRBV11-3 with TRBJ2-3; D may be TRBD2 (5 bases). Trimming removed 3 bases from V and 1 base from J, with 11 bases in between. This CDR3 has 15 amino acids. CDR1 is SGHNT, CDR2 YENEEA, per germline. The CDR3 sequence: CASSFGVQRTDTQYF. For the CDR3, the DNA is TGTGCCAGCAGCTTCGGGGTTCAACGCACAGATACGCAGTATTTT. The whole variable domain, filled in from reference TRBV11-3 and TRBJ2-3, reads EAGVVQSPRYKIIEKKQPVAFWCNPISGHNTLYWYLQNLGQGPELLIRYENEEAVDDSQLPKDRFSAERLKGVDSTLKIQPAELGDSAVYLCASSFGVQRTDTQYFGPGTRLTVL.

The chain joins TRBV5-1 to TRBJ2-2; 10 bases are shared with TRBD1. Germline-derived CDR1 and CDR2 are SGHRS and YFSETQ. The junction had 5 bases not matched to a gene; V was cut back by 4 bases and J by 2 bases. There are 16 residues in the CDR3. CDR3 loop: CASSPGQGPNTGELFF. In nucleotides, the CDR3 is TGCGCCAGCAGCCCGGGACAGGGGCCTAACACCGGGGAGCTGTTTTTT. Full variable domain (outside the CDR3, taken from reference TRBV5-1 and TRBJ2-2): KAGVTQTPRYLIKTRGQQVTLSCSPISGHRSVSWYQQTPGQGLQFLFEYFSETQRNKGNFPGRFSGRQFSNSRSEMNVSTLELGDSALYLCASSPGQGPNTGELFFGEGSRLTVL.

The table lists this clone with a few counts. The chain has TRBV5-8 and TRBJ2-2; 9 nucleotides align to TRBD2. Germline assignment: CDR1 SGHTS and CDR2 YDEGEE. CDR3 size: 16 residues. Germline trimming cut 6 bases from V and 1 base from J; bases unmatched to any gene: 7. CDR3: CASTMAGGVNTGELFF. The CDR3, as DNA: TGTGCCAGCACCATGGCGGGGGGGGTGAACACCGGGGAGCTGTTTTTT.

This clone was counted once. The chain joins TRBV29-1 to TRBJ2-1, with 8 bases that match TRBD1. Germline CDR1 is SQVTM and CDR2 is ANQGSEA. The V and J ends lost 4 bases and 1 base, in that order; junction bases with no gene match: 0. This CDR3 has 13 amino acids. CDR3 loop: CSVGTGSYNEQFF. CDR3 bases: TGCAGCGTTGGGACAGGGTCCTACAATGAGCAGTTCTTC.

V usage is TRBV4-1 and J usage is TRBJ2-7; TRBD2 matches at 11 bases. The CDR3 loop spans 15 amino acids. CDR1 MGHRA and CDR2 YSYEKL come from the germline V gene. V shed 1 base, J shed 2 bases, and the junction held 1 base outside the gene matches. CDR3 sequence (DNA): TGCGCCAGCAGCCAAGTAGCGGGGGGGCCCTACGAGCAGTACTTC. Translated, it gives CASSQVAGGPYEQYF.

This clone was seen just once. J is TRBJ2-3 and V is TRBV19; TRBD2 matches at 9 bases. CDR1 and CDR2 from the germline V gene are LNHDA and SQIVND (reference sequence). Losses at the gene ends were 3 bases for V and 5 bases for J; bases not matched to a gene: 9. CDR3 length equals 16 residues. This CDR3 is CASSIPRAGGQDTQYF. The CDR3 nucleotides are TGTGCCAGTAGTATTCCCCGGGCGGGGGGGCAAGATACGCAGTATTTT.

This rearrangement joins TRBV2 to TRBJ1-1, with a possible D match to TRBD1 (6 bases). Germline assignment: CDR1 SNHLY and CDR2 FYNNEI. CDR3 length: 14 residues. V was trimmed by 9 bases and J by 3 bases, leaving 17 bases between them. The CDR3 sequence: CASCLQGGDTEAFF. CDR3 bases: TGTGCCAGTTGTCTACAGGGTGGGGACACTGAAGCTTTCTTT.

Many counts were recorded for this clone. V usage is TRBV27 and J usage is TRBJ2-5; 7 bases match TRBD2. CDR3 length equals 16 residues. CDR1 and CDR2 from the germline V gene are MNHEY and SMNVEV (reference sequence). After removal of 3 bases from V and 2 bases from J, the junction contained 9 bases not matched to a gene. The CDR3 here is CASSFYSGGGQETQYF. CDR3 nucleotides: TGTGCCAGCAGTTTCTATTCGGGCGGGGGACAAGAGACCCAGTACTTC.